This is a list of T cell receptor beta chains from one sample in a study of blood T cell repertoires in COVID-19. The table came from immunoSEQ multiplex PCR; TCRdb's copy has only in-frame clones and leaves some out. Of about 120,000 clones listed, about nine tenths are singletons. The sequencing sample was made of peripheral blood. The receptors shown here come from a human donor with active COVID-19. The donor label of this sample is uncertain. The CDR3 runs from the conserved cysteine through the conserved F or W. Each record gives: J gene, V gene, D gene, clone size, CDR3 protein, CDR3 DNA. D genes are given only for firm matches. Not every row has a clone size; where given, it reads once, few, many or a size class.

TRBJ1-2 TRBV28 TRBD1 few CASSLLGQGALGYTF TGTGCCAGCAGTTTATTAGGGCAGGGGGCCCTCGGCTACACCTTC
TRBJ2-5 TRBV4-1 TRBD1 - CASSQDGTGVPETQYF TGCGCCAGCAGCCAAGATGGGACAGGGGTGCCCGAGACCCAGTACTTC
TRBJ1-2 TRBV9 - - CASSVAPNPNYGYTF TGTGCCAGCAGCGTAGCGCCTAACCCTAACTATGGCTACACCTTC
TRBJ1-1 TRBV7-2 TRBD1 - CASRDRGHRNTEAFF TGTGCCAGCAGAGACAGGGGGCATAGGAACACTGAAGCTTTCTTT
TRBJ1-2 TRBV11-2 - - CASSLAGVGGYTF TGTGCCAGCAGCTTAGCAGGGGTTGGAGGCTACACCTTC
TRBJ2-2 TRBV27 TRBD2 once CASSLLAGRTGELFF TGTGCCAGCAGTTTACTAGCGGGGAGGACCGGGGAGCTGTTTTTT
TRBJ2-5 TRBV5-5 - - CASSLENREKETQYF TGTGCCAGCAGCTTAGAGAACAGGGAGAAAGAGACCCAGTACTTC
TRBJ2-7 TRBV28 TRBD1 once CASSFGDRGYEQYF TGTGCCAGCAGTTTCGGGGACAGGGGCTACGAGCAGTACTTC
TRBJ2-6 TRBV4-2 - - CASSQAVAGVGANVLTF TGTGCCAGCAGCCAAGCAGTAGCAGGGGTTGGGGCCAACGTCCTGACTTTC
TRBJ1-4 TRBV7-2 - - CASGRGLGEKLFF TGTGCCAGCGGCCGGGGTCTCGGCGAAAAACTGTTTTTT
TRBJ2-1 TRBV5-1 - - CASSLGGPYNEQFF TGCGCCAGCAGCTTGGGCGGTCCGTACAATGAGCAGTTCTTC